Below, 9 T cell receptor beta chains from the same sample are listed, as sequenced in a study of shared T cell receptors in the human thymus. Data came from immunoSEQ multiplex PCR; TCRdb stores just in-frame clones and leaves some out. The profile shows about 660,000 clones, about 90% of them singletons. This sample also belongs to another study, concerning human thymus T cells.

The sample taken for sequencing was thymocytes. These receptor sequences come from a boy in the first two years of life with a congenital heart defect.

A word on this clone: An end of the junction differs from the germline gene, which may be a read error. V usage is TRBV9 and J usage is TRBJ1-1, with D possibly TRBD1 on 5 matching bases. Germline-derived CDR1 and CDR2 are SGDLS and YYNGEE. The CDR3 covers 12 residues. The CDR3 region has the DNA TGTGCCAGCAGCGTGGGAGGGGAGGGTCTTGTCTTT. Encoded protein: CASSVGGEGLVF.

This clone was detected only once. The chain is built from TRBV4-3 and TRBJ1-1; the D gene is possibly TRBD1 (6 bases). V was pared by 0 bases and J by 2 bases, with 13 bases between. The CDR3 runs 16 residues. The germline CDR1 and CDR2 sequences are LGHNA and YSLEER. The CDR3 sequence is CASSQDLGQDNTEAFF. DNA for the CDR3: TGCGCCAGCAGCCAAGATTTGGGACAAGACAACACTGAAGCTTTCTTT.

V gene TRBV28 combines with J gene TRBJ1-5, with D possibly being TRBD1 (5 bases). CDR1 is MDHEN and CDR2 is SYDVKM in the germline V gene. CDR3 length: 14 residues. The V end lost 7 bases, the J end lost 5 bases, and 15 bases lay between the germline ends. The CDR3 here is CASTSPRVDQPQHF. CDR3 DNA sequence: TGTGCCAGCACCTCCCCCAGGGTCGATCAGCCCCAGCATTTT. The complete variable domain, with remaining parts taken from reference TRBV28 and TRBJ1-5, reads DVKVTQSSRYLVKRTGEKVFLECVQDMDHENMFWYRQDPGLGLRLIYFSYDVKMKEKGDIPEGYSVSREKKERFSLILESASTNQTSMYLCASTSPRVDQPQHFGDGTRLSIL.

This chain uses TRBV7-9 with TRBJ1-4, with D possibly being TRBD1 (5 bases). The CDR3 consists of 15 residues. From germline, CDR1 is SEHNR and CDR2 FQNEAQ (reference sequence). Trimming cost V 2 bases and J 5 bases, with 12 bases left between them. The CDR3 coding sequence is TGTGCCAGCAGCTTACCGACAGCCCGGAATGAAAAACTGTTTTTT. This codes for CASSLPTARNEKLFF.

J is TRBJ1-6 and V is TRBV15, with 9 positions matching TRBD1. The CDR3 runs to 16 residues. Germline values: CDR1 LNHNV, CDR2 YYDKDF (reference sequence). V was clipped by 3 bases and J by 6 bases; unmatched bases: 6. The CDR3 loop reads CATSSRQQGANSPLHF. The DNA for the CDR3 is TGTGCCACCAGCAGCCGTCAACAGGGGGCTAATTCACCCCTCCACTTT.

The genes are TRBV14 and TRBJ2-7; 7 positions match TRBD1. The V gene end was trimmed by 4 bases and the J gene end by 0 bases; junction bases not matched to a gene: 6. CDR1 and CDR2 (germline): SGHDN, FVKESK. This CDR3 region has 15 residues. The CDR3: CASSRTGELSYEQYF. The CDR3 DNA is TGTGCCAGCAGCCGGACAGGAGAGCTCTCCTACGAGCAGTACTTC.

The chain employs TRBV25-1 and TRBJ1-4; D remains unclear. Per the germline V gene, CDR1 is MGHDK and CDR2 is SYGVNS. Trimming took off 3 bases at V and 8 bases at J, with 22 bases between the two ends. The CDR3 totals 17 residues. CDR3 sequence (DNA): TGTGCCAGCAGTGAGAGGGTCAACTTAAGATCTAGGGAAAAACTGTTTTTT. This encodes CASSERVNLRSREKLFF.

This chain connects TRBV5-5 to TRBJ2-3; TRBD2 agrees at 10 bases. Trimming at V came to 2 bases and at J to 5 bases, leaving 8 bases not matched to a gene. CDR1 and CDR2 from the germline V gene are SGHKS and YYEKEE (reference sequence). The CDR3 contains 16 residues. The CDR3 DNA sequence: TGTGCCAGCAGCTTAGCGGGAGGGGCGGGGGGAGATACGCAGTATTTT. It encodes CASSLAGGAGGDTQYF. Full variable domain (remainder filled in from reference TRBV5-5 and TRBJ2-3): DAGVTQSPTHLIKTRGQQVTLRCSPISGHKSVSWYQQVLGQGPQFIFQYYEKEERGRGNFPDRFSARQFPNYSSELNVNALLLGDSALYLCASSLAGGAGGDTQYFGPGTRLTVL.

The CDR3 here is CASRPHPLARGNEQFF. In DNA, the CDR3 is TGTGCCAGCCGGCCCCATCCACTAGCGAGGGGCAATGAGCAGTTCTTC. The chain carries TRBV19 and TRBJ2-1; 7 positions match TRBD2. CDR1 and CDR2 (germline): LNHDA, SQIVND (reference sequence). This CDR3 spans 16 amino acids. Unmatched junction bases numbered 17, after V lost 9 bases and J lost 6 bases. The full variable domain, rest sourced from reference TRBV19 and TRBJ2-1, is DGGITQSPKYLFRKEGQNVTLSCEQNLNHDAMYWYRQDPGQGLRLIYYSQIVNDFQKGDIAEGYSVSREKKESFPLTVTSAQKNPTAFYLCASRPHPLARGNEQFFGPGTRLTVL.